The 21 T cell receptor beta chains below come from one sample, sequenced in a study of shared clonotypes between healthy human individuals (dated by TCRdb to about 2020). Library method: the immunoSEQ multiplex PCR assay. Held by TCRdb, this immuneACCESS table contains in-frame sequences only and omits some clones. Under half of the omission traces to an unresolved V gene where checked; the cause of the rest is unknown. Counted in this sample were roughly 660,000 clones; about 90% of them appeared once. 30% to 35% of the sample lies in the top ten. The sample comprised memory CD8+ T cells from PBMCs. Reading the label with the study, this specimen's cell subset or site is: CD45RO+ cells pooled with CCR7-negative TemRA cells. All receptors derive from a man between 18 and 29 years old in good health. Some clones in this sample may be carry-over from other donors' samples.

V is TRBV27 and J is TRBJ2-7; 11 bases align to TRBD2. J was trimmed by 2 bases and V by 6 bases; bases with no gene match: 9. The CDR3 is 16 amino acids. Per the germline V gene, CDR1 is MNHEY and CDR2 is SMNVEV (reference sequence). Here the CDR3 reads CASRIIAGGGPYEQYF. The CDR3 DNA reads TGTGCCAGCAGGATTATAGCGGGAGGGGGCCCCTACGAGCAGTACTTC.

The rearrangement joins TRBV7-9 to TRBJ2-7; D tentatively fits TRBD1 or TRBD2 (5 bases each). Trimming removed 4 bases at V and 4 bases at J, with 20 bases between. The CDR3 contains 16 residues. In germline, CDR1 is SEHNR, CDR2 FQNEAQ (reference sequence). Written as DNA, the CDR3 is TGTGCCAGCAGCTCATCTGAAGGGACCAGCGCTTACGAGCAGTACTTC. This sequence encodes CASSSSEGTSAYEQYF.

The gene calls are TRBV7-9 and TRBJ2-3, with 7 bases matching TRBD1. The CDR3 has 15 residues. Germline CDR1 reads SEHNR; CDR2 reads FQNEAQ (reference sequence). V trimming: 2 bases; J trimming: 1 base; junction bases outside the gene matches: 3. The CDR3 region is CASSLKQGGTDTQYF. In nucleotides, the CDR3 is TGTGCCAGCAGCTTAAAGCAGGGGGGCACAGATACGCAGTATTTT.

The chain links TRBV14 to TRBJ2-7, with TRBD1 identical over 11 bases. The germline V gene encodes CDR1 SGHDN and CDR2 FVKESK. The CDR3 has 16 amino acids. The V and J ends lost 2 bases and 3 bases, in that order; junction bases with no gene match: 6. The CDR3 spells CASSQYRGQGDYEQYF. CDR3 nucleotide sequence: TGTGCCAGCAGCCAATACAGGGGACAGGGGGACTACGAGCAGTACTTC.

The chain recombines TRBV6-4 with TRBJ2-1; 11 bases are shared with TRBD2. Germline CDR1 reads MRHNA; CDR2 reads SNTAGT. The CDR3 has 15 residues. V trimming: 6 bases; J trimming: 8 bases; junction bases outside the gene matches: 9. The CDR3 nucleotides read TGTGCCAGCAGCCTACTAGCGGGAGTTATCCATGAGCAGTTCTTC. It specifies CASSLLAGVIHEQFF.

The DNA for the CDR3 is TGTGCCAGCAGCCCCGCCTCGGACAGGATCCAAGAGACCCAGTACTTC. The encoded protein is CASSPASDRIQETQYF. This chain joins TRBV14 and TRBJ2-5, with TRBD1 matching over 7 bases. J gave up 1 base and V 4 bases, and 9 bases lay outside the gene matches. From germline, CDR1 is SGHDN and CDR2 FVKESK. This CDR3 region has 16 residues.

The V call is TRBV5-1, the J call TRBJ2-3; D is unclear. CDR1 and CDR2 from the germline V gene are SGHRS and YFSETQ. Trimming stripped 1 base from V and 3 bases from J, with 12 bases between. The CDR3 is made up of 15 amino acids. The CDR3 reads CASSLTWGWTDTQYF. DNA of the CDR3: TGCGCCAGCAGCTTGACTTGGGGTTGGACAGATACGCAGTATTTT.

This chain links TRBV28 with TRBJ2-7; perhaps TRBD2 as D (5 bases). V lost 5 bases, J lost 7 bases, and 12 bases lay in between. Per germline, CDR1 MDHEN and CDR2 SYDVKM. The CDR3 is 12 amino acids. CDR3 sequence (DNA): TGTGCCAGCAGTACACGTCCGGGGGAGCAGTACTTC. Its protein product is CASSTRPGEQYF.

V gene TRBV10-3 combines with J gene TRBJ2-3, with a tentative D call TRBD2 (5 bases). The CDR3 is made up of 15 amino acids. The V end lost 2 bases, the J end lost 1 base, and 10 bases lay between the germline ends. Germline loops: CDR1 ENHRY, CDR2 SYGVKD. The CDR3 sequence: CAISESSAGTDTQYF. The CDR3 DNA reads as TGTGCCATCAGTGAGAGTAGCGCAGGCACAGATACGCAGTATTTT.

The V and J genes are TRBV7-3 and TRBJ2-5; 11 positions agree with TRBD2. V shed 5 bases, J shed 3 bases, and the junction held 11 bases outside the gene matches. Germline assignment: CDR1 SGHTA and CDR2 FQGTGA. CDR3 size: 17 residues. The CDR3 region has the DNA TGTGCCAGCAGCCCTAGCGGGGGGACGGACGACGAAGAGACCCAGTACTTC. Its translation is CASSPSGGTDDEETQYF. Looking up the rest from reference TRBV7-3 and TRBJ2-5 gives the full variable domain: GAGVSQTPSNKVTEKGKYVELRCDPISGHTALYWYRQSLGQGPEFLIYFQGTGAADDSGLPNDRFFAVRPEGSVSTLKIQRTERGDSAVYLCASSPSGGTDDEETQYFGPGTRLLVL.

This chain links TRBV7-8 with TRBJ1-1, with 7 positions matching TRBD1. J lost 8 bases, V lost 2 bases, and 14 bases had no gene match. The CDR3 runs to 16 residues. Germline V CDR1 and CDR2: SGHVS, FQNEAQ. This chain's CDR3 is CASSLPQVRGGIEAFF. CDR3 sequence (DNA): TGTGCCAGCAGCTTACCCCAGGTGAGAGGGGGCATAGAAGCTTTCTTT.

The rearrangement uses TRBV4-1 and TRBJ2-5, with 7 bases matching TRBD2. This CDR3 spans 17 amino acids. The J segment lost 2 bases and the V segment lost 0 bases, leaving 9 bases of the junction unmatched. The germline V gene encodes CDR1 MGHRA and CDR2 YSYEKL. In DNA form, the CDR3 reads TGCGCCAGCAGCCAAGAATACCCCCTAGCGGATCAAGAGACCCAGTACTTC. This encodes CASSQEYPLADQETQYF.

The chain uses TRBV27 and TRBJ2-6; TRBD2 is a possible D gene (5 bases). Trimming pared 3 bases from V and 4 bases from J, leaving 10 bases between. Germline V gene lookup returns CDR1 MNHEY and CDR2 SMNVEV (reference sequence). This CDR3 spans 15 amino acids. For the CDR3, the DNA is TGTGCCAGCAGTTTCCTGAGGGCAGGGGCCAACGTCCTGACTTTC. This translates into CASSFLRAGANVLTF.

The chain combines TRBV5-4 with TRBJ2-1; TRBD1 agrees at 8 bases. The CDR3 consists of 14 residues. J was trimmed by 5 bases and V by 7 bases; bases with no gene match: 8. Germline assignment: CDR1 SGHNT and CDR2 YYREEE (reference sequence). Written as DNA, the CDR3 is TGTGCCAGCGCCTCGACAGGGGAGGACAATGAGCAGTTCTTC. It is translated as CASASTGEDNEQFF.

This sequence joins TRBV28 and TRBJ1-3; perhaps TRBD1 as D (5 bases). Trimming removed 3 bases at V and 2 bases at J, with 8 bases between. Germline CDR1 is MDHEN and CDR2 is SYDVKM. The CDR3 is made up of 14 amino acids. As DNA, the CDR3 is TGTGCCAGCAGTTTCGGGGGACCTGGAAACACCATATATTTT. Amino acids: CASSFGGPGNTIYF. The complete variable domain, with remaining parts taken from reference TRBV28 and TRBJ1-3, reads DVKVTQSSRYLVKRTGEKVFLECVQDMDHENMFWYRQDPGLGLRLIYFSYDVKMKEKGDIPEGYSVSREKKERFSLILESASTNQTSMYLCASSFGGPGNTIYFGEGSWLTVV.

The J gene is TRBJ1-2, the V gene TRBV2; D possibly corresponds to TRBD1 (5 bases). Germline V gene data show CDR1 as SNHLY and CDR2 as FYNNEI. The CDR3 runs to 12 residues. V was cut by 10 bases and J by 3 bases, with 12 bases left in between. As DNA, the CDR3 is TGTGCCACCGGGGGGGGAGACTATGGCTACACCTTC. Translating gives CATGGGDYGYTF.

V usage is TRBV5-6 and J usage is TRBJ2-5, with 12 bases that match TRBD2. Trimming at V came to 3 bases and at J to 6 bases, leaving 12 bases not matched to a gene. The CDR3 totals 17 residues. CDR1 and CDR2 (germline): SGHDT, YYEEEE. CDR3 sequence (DNA): TGTGCCAGCAGCTCCCCCCGACTAGCGGGAGATATTAAGACCCAGTACTTC. Translated, it gives CASSSPRLAGDIKTQYF.

Of note for this clone: This may stem from a read error, because a much larger clone lies one nucleotide away. The chain carries TRBV27 and TRBJ2-7; D not resolved. V gave up 5 bases and J gave up 0 bases, with 2 bases separating them. Germline V gene lookup returns CDR1 MNHEY and CDR2 SMNVEV (reference sequence). This CDR3 region has 11 residues. In DNA, the CDR3 is TGTGCCAGCAGTGCCTCCTACGAGCAGTACTTC. Encoded protein: CASSASYEQYF.

V gene TRBV27 combines with J gene TRBJ1-4; no clear D gene. The CDR3 totals 19 residues. The germline CDR1 and CDR2 sequences are MNHEY and SMNVEV (reference sequence). Deletions cut 5 bases from V and 0 bases from J, with 22 bases between. CDR3 loop: CASSPRGVVGLATNEKLFF. In DNA, the CDR3 is TGTGCCAGCAGTCCTCGGGGAGTAGTAGGCCTTGCAACTAATGAAAAACTGTTTTTT.

This rearrangement joins TRBV5-8 to TRBJ2-1; D might be TRBD1 or TRBD2, each matching 6 bases. CDR1 and CDR2 from the germline V gene are SGHTS and YDEGEE. The CDR3 covers 15 residues. The V end lost 0 bases, the J end lost 10 bases, and 17 bases lay between the germline ends. This chain's CDR3 is CASSLGGASLGEQFF. The CDR3, as DNA: TGTGCCAGCAGCTTGGGGGGGGCCAGCCTCGGAGAGCAGTTCTTC. Variable domain in full (rest from reference TRBV5-8 and TRBJ2-1): EAGVTQSPTHLIKTRGQQATLRCSPISGHTSVYWYQQALGLGLQFLLWYDEGEERNRGNFPPRFSGRQFPNYSSELNVNALELEDSALYLCASSLGGASLGEQFFGPGTRLTVL.

V gene TRBV5-1 combines with J gene TRBJ2-5; 8 bases are a match to TRBD1. The end of the DNA fits TRBJ2-7 better, so the J call may be wrong. CDR1 and CDR2 from the germline V gene are SGHRS and YFSETQ. The CDR3 extends over 14 amino acids. The CDR3 DNA sequence: TGCGCCAGCAGCTTGGGTCCAGGGGGCATCGAGCAGTACTTC. It yields the protein CASSLGPGGIEQYF.